This paragraph reports one T cell receptor (beta chain). The data stem from a study of blood T cell repertoires in COVID-19. In the study overall: COVID-19 samples, acute and convalescent, were from the United States, Italy and Spain. Sources were T cells, B-cell-depleted T cells, or PBMCs; the material itself was cDNA or gDNA.

Per the authors' pipeline: Reference gene primer amplification in the assay estimated nucleated cell counts. Some clones are missing from TCRdb's copy, which holds only in-frame ones; the method was immunoSEQ multiplex PCR. Clone size and the V and J calls come from that table; the DNA yielded D and trimming. The sample shows 290,000 or so clones, roughly 86% of them seen only once. The sample taken for sequencing was peripheral blood. The receptor was isolated from a man between 65 and 80 years old with acute or convalescent COVID-19.

In nucleotides, the CDR3 is TGTGCCAGCAGTGAAGGGCGGGAGGGCTACAATGAGCAGTTCTTC. Protein product: CASSEGREGYNEQFF. The rearrangement joins TRBV2 to TRBJ2-1; 9 bases map to TRBD2. Germline V gene data show CDR1 as SNHLY and CDR2 as FYNNEI. CDR3 size: 15 residues. V trimming: 1 base; J trimming: 3 bases; junction bases outside the gene matches: 1.